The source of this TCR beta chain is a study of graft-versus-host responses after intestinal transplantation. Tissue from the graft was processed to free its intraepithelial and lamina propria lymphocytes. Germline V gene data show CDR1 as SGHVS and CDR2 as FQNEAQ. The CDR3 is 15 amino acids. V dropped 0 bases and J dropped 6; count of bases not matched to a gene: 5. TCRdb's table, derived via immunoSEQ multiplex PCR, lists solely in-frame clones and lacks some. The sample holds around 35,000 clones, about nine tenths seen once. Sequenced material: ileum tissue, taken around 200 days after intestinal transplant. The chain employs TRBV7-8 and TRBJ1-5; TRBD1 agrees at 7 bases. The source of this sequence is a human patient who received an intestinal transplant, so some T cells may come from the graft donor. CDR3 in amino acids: CASSLATGVGQPQHF. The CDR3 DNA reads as TGTGCCAGCAGCTTAGCAACAGGGGTTGGTCAGCCCCAGCATTTT.